A selection of T cell receptor beta chains follows, all from one sample in a study of blood T cells in healthy people across ages. TCRdb reprocessed the 5' RACE reads with MiXCR, giving one entry per CDR3 protein. Among 2 million or so distinct CDR3 sequences, 40% to 55% were seen once, and the ten largest hold roughly 2.1%. The sample comprised blood. The receptors here all came from a woman aged 40 to 49 in good health. CDR3s include the opening cysteine and the closing phenylalanine or tryptophan. D genes are given only for firm matches. A row's size may be missing; if present it is once, few, many or a size class.

CDR3 protein: CASSESFRTSEQFF; CDR3 DNA: TGTGCCAGCAGTGAATCGTTCCGGACATCGGAGCAGTTCTTC; D gene: -; V gene: TRBV2; J gene: TRBJ2-1; clone size: -
CDR3 protein: CASSPEGEFSYEQYF; CDR3 DNA: TGTGCCAGCAGCCCCGAGGGGGAATTTTCCTACGAGCAGTACTTC; D gene: -; V gene: TRBV9; J gene: TRBJ2-7; clone size: -
CDR3 protein: CASSQDWGGGIYNEQFF; CDR3 DNA: TGTGCCAGCAGCCAAGATTGGGGTGGAGGGATATACAATGAGCAGTTCTTC; D gene: -; V gene: TRBV4-2; J gene: TRBJ2-1; clone size: many
CDR3 protein: CASTLGDSYNEQFF; CDR3 DNA: TGTGCCAGTACCCTGGGGGACTCCTACAATGAGCAGTTCTTC; D gene: -; V gene: TRBV19; J gene: TRBJ2-1; clone size: -
CDR3 protein: CASSYRGGTNEKLFF; CDR3 DNA: TGTGCCAGCAGCTACAGGGGGGGCACTAATGAAAAACTGTTTTTT; D gene: TRBD1; V gene: TRBV7-2; J gene: TRBJ1-4; clone size: -
CDR3 protein: CASKSGGGITETQYF; CDR3 DNA: TGTGCCAGCAAGTCTGGGGGGGGCATCACCGAGACCCAGTACTTC; D gene: -; V gene: TRBV27; J gene: TRBJ2-5; clone size: -
CDR3 protein: CASSLEGGAQFF; CDR3 DNA: TGTGCCAGCAGCTTAGAAGGGGGGGCCCAGTTCTTC; D gene: -; V gene: TRBV7-9; J gene: TRBJ2-1; clone size: -
CDR3 protein: CASSQEKGWDEQYF; CDR3 DNA: TGCGCCAGCAGCCAAGAAAAGGGCTGGGACGAGCAGTACTTC; D gene: -; V gene: TRBV4-1; J gene: TRBJ2-7; clone size: few
CDR3 protein: CASSLPGQDTDTQYF; CDR3 DNA: TGTGCCAGCAGCCTCCCCGGACAGGACACAGATACGCAGTATTTT; D gene: TRBD1; V gene: TRBV13; J gene: TRBJ2-3; clone size: -
CDR3 protein: CTSRWQVSSYEQYF; CDR3 DNA: TGTACCAGCCGATGGCAAGTATCCTCCTACGAGCAGTACTTC; D gene: -; V gene: TRBV19; J gene: TRBJ2-7; clone size: -
CDR3 protein: CAISHIGTSGDQETQYF; CDR3 DNA: TGTGCCATCAGTCATATAGGAACTAGCGGGGATCAAGAGACCCAGTACTTC; D gene: TRBD2; V gene: TRBV10-3; J gene: TRBJ2-5; clone size: few
CDR3 protein: CTSARGQGAVYGYTF; CDR3 DNA: TGTACCTCAGCAAGGGGACAGGGGGCCGTCTATGGCTACACCTTC; D gene: TRBD1; V gene: TRBV27; J gene: TRBJ1-2; clone size: once
CDR3 protein: CASSLVRANIQYF; CDR3 DNA: TGTGCCAGCAGCTTAGTTCGGGCAAACATTCAGTACTTC; D gene: -; V gene: TRBV11-2; J gene: TRBJ2-4; clone size: -
CDR3 protein: CASSEGVGTGDEQFF; CDR3 DNA: TGTGCCAGCAGTGAAGGTGTGGGGACAGGGGACGAGCAGTTCTTC; D gene: TRBD1; V gene: TRBV6-1; J gene: TRBJ2-1; clone size: few
CDR3 protein: CSASRGLVQETQYF; CDR3 DNA: TGCAGTGCTTCCCGAGGACTAGTCCAAGAGACCCAGTACTTC; D gene: TRBD2; V gene: TRBV20-1; J gene: TRBJ2-5; clone size: -
CDR3 protein: CASRQWRQRNEQFF; CDR3 DNA: TGTGCCAGCAGACAATGGAGGCAAAGAAATGAGCAGTTCTTC; D gene: -; V gene: TRBV28; J gene: TRBJ2-1; clone size: -
CDR3 protein: CASSQGLSGTDTQYF; CDR3 DNA: TGTGCCAGCAGTCAAGGACTAAGCGGCACAGATACGCAGTATTTT; D gene: -; V gene: TRBV12-3/TRBV12-4; J gene: TRBJ2-3; clone size: few
CDR3 protein: CASSYSSSGGLTDTQYF; CDR3 DNA: TGTGCCAGCAGTTACTCGAGTAGCGGGGGCCTCACAGATACGCAGTATTTT; D gene: TRBD2; V gene: TRBV6-6; J gene: TRBJ2-3; clone size: -
CDR3 protein: CSASSGAPDTQYF; CDR3 DNA: TGCAGTGCTAGCTCGGGGGCCCCAGATACGCAGTATTTT; D gene: -; V gene: TRBV20-1; J gene: TRBJ2-3; clone size: -
CDR3 protein: CTSSSDAEQETQYF; CDR3 DNA: TGTACCAGCAGTTCGGATGCGGAACAAGAGACCCAGTACTTC; D gene: -; V gene: TRBV28; J gene: TRBJ2-5; clone size: -
CDR3 protein: CASVPSGGSETQYF; CDR3 DNA: TGTGCTAGCGTCCCTAGCGGGGGTTCTGAGACCCAGTACTTC; D gene: TRBD2; V gene: TRBV7-2; J gene: TRBJ2-5; clone size: -
CDR3 protein: CAIRERPVETQYF; CDR3 DNA: TGTGCCATCAGGGAGAGACCGGTCGAGACCCAGTACTTC; D gene: -; V gene: TRBV10-3; J gene: TRBJ2-5; clone size: -
CDR3 protein: CASSPHLRAREETQYF; CDR3 DNA: TGTGCCAGCAGTCCCCACCTGAGGGCCAGGGAAGAGACCCAGTACTTC; D gene: -; V gene: TRBV12-3/TRBV12-4; J gene: TRBJ2-5; clone size: -
CDR3 protein: CASRPTGGGSPLHF; CDR3 DNA: TGTGCCAGCAGACCGACAGGGGGCGGTTCACCCCTCCACTTT; D gene: TRBD1; V gene: TRBV7-9; J gene: TRBJ1-6; clone size: -
CDR3 protein: CASSLDQGADTQYF; CDR3 DNA: TGTGCCAGCAGTTTAGATCAGGGTGCAGATACGCAGTATTTT; D gene: -; V gene: TRBV28; J gene: TRBJ2-3; clone size: few
CDR3 protein: CASSQDGAGYTF; CDR3 DNA: TGCGCCAGCAGCCAAGATGGGGCTGGCTACACCTTC; D gene: -; V gene: TRBV4-3; J gene: TRBJ1-2; clone size: -
CDR3 protein: CASSANRGTDTQYF; CDR3 DNA: TGTGCCAGCAGTGCGAACAGGGGCACAGATACGCAGTATTTT; D gene: -; V gene: TRBV28; J gene: TRBJ2-3; clone size: -
CDR3 protein: CSAPSPEHQETQYF; CDR3 DNA: TGCAGTGCTCCCAGCCCCGAACACCAAGAGACCCAGTACTTC; D gene: -; V gene: TRBV20-1; J gene: TRBJ2-5; clone size: -
CDR3 protein: CASSLTAGREGGPYNEQFF; CDR3 DNA: TGTGCCAGCAGCTTAACCGCGGGACGAGAAGGGGGGCCATACAATGAGCAGTTCTTC; D gene: -; V gene: TRBV7-2; J gene: TRBJ2-1; clone size: many
CDR3 protein: CASSVDAGGGTRETQYF; CDR3 DNA: TGTGCCAGCAGCGTAGATGCTGGTGGGGGGACAAGAGAGACCCAGTACTTC; D gene: -; V gene: TRBV9; J gene: TRBJ2-5; clone size: -
CDR3 protein: CSAVTKGHLQGYTF; CDR3 DNA: TGCAGTGCAGTTACAAAGGGACACTTACAGGGCTACACCTTC; D gene: -; V gene: TRBV20-1; J gene: TRBJ1-2; clone size: -
CDR3 protein: CASSSYNLRDGPYEQYF; CDR3 DNA: TGTGCCAGCAGCTCCTACAACCTCCGGGACGGGCCCTACGAGCAGTACTTC; D gene: -; V gene: TRBV7-9; J gene: TRBJ2-7; clone size: -
CDR3 protein: CSAGRISSYEQYF; CDR3 DNA: TGCAGTGCTGGACGGATAAGCTCCTACGAGCAGTACTTC; D gene: -; V gene: TRBV20-1; J gene: TRBJ2-7; clone size: few
CDR3 protein: CATSDRITSGLYNEQFF; CDR3 DNA: TGTGCCACCAGTGACCGGATTACTAGCGGACTCTACAATGAGCAGTTCTTC; D gene: TRBD2; V gene: TRBV24-1; J gene: TRBJ2-1; clone size: -
CDR3 protein: CATSRQGQGRTDTQYF; CDR3 DNA: TGTGCCACCAGCAGACAAGGACAGGGCCGCACAGATACGCAGTATTTT; D gene: TRBD1; V gene: TRBV15; J gene: TRBJ2-3; clone size: -
CDR3 protein: CASSTGANVLTF; CDR3 DNA: TGTGCCAGCAGTACTGGGGCCAACGTCCTGACTTTC; D gene: -; V gene: TRBV27; J gene: TRBJ2-6; clone size: many
CDR3 protein: CASSQEGGSNQPQHF; CDR3 DNA: TGTGCCAGCAGCCAAGAGGGAGGGAGCAATCAGCCCCAGCATTTT; D gene: -; V gene: TRBV4-2; J gene: TRBJ1-5; clone size: many